This T cell receptor beta chain was documented in a study of blood T cell repertoires in COVID-19 (TCRdb year 2020). Turning to the overall study: The collaborator samples originated in the United States, Italy and Spain and spanned the acute and convalescent phases of COVID-19. The prospective study material was composed of cDNA or gDNA derived from T cells, B-cell-depleted T cells, or PBMCs. The dataset comprised deeply sampled blood TCRbeta repertoires from subjects exposed to, actively infected with, or recovered from COVID-19. The repertoires were released in a freely available public database meant as a resource for research on the immune response to SARS-CoV-2. Samples were obtained from the ongoing ImmuneRACE study (first 160 participants) and from 950 to 1,500 subjects provided by 6 global collaborators. Sample metadata almost always included a de-identified subject ID, COVID-19 status, age in years and sex. Where available, HLA class I and class II types were obtained from metadata supplied by the sample provider rather than from assay-based typing. What the authors observed across the whole study: Clinical and demographic metadata were provided uncurated, with the amount varying by source and participant.

TCRbeta CDR3 regions were amplified from genomic DNA using the immunoSEQ Assay, a bias-controlled multiplex PCR. On the study's bioinformatics: Within the assay, amplification of reference gene primers was used to estimate how many nucleated cells each sample contained. To quantify the absolute abundance of each unique TCRbeta CDR3 rearrangement, sequence reads were collapsed and filtered. For each sample, productive Simpson clonality was calculated by taking the square root of Simpson's diversity index across productive rearrangements. As stored in TCRdb, this immuneACCESS dataset retains in-frame rearrangements with V and J assigned. A fraction of the clones does not appear; measured against another copy, unresolved V genes explain less than half of the discrepancy, and the remainder lacks a known reason. V and J calls and clone size follow that table, whereas D and trimming were derived from the DNA. In this sample the table shows some 700,000 clones, more than 80% of which occur a single time. The leading ten clones occupy 0.2% to 0.3% of the sample.

Whole blood was collected in K2EDTA tubes by collaborating institutions according to the institutions' own protocols. Collaborator samples were shipped for TCRbeta analysis as frozen whole blood, isolated PBMCs, or DNA extracted from either sample type. A word on this clone: The antigen this receptor binds is unknown. No base quality information exists; no much larger clone differs at one position.

The CDR3, cysteine through phenylalanine, is 15 amino acids long. Only the CDR3 DNA is retained, 45 bases long and in frame from the first base. V gives up 3 bases and J gives up 2 bases, and the segment between their germline ends measures 15 bases. Sequences SGHRS (CDR1) and YFSETQ (CDR2) are obtained from the germline V gene. The sequenced sample consisted of peripheral blood. The clonotype comes from a woman under 30 with acute or convalescent COVID-19. This chain joins TRBV5-1 to TRBJ2-7; the best D guess is TRBD2, with 5 bases matching. The base sequence is TGCGCCAGCAGCTCCACGGGAACCGGAACCTACGAGCAGTACTTC. Its amino acids are CASSSTGTGTYEQYF.